This entry lists 30 T cell receptor beta chains sequenced from one sample in a study of T cells in localized non-small cell lung cancer. Libraries were prepared by immunoSEQ multiplex PCR; TCRdb keeps only in-frame clonotypes and omits some of them. Of 1,500 to 2,000 clones listed, roughly 15% are singletons. The source material was normal lung tissue next to the tumor, sampled before any cancer treatment. Source of these receptors: a man aged 35 to 69 with stage II squamous cell lung carcinoma.

This clone is labeled as medium-sized. The rearrangement joins TRBV28 to TRBJ2-1; D call uncertain. The CDR3 runs to 14 residues. V was cut by 2 bases and J by 3 bases, with 8 bases left in between. Per the germline V gene, CDR1 is MDHEN and CDR2 is SYDVKM. CDR3 protein: CASSLDVLYNEQFF. For the CDR3, the DNA is TGTGCCAGCAGTTTAGATGTACTCTACAATGAGCAGTTCTTC.

In nucleotides, the CDR3 is TGCGCCAGCAGTCAATCGGGAGTCGGGCGGGGGACCCAGTACTTC. Translated: CASSQSGVGRGTQYF. The rearrangement links TRBV23-1 to TRBJ2-5, with a possible D match to TRBD2 (6 bases). TRBV23-1 is reported as an ORF; its role is uncertain. The CDR3 spans 15 residues. V gave up 0 bases and J gave up 7 bases, with 15 bases separating them.

V and J are TRBV29-1 and TRBJ2-1; TRBD2 is a possible D gene (6 bases). The CDR3 contains 16 residues. Trimming shortened V by 1 base and J by 0 bases, and 13 bases separated the two germline ends. Germline lookup yields CDR1 SQVTM and CDR2 ANQGSEA. As DNA, the CDR3 is TGCAGCGTTGAAGCCCCGACTAGACACTCCTACAATGAGCAGTTCTTC. Translating it yields CSVEAPTRHSYNEQFF.

This clone was seen a handful of times. The rearrangement uses TRBV9 and TRBJ2-5; the D gene is possibly TRBD2 (6 bases). Germline V CDR1 and CDR2: SGDLS, YYNGEE. V lost 5 bases, J lost 5 bases, and 16 bases lay in between. The CDR3 has 14 residues. The CDR3 DNA sequence: TGTGCCAGCAGTAGGACTGCGGCGGGGGAGACCCAGTACTTC. It specifies CASSRTAAGETQYF.

This clone was detected a few times. The chain uses TRBV11-3 and TRBJ1-5; maybe TRBD1 (5 bases). Germline CDR1 SGHNT, CDR2 YENEEA. The CDR3 runs to 14 residues. V dropped 3 bases and J dropped 5 bases, with 11 bases sitting between them. The CDR3 loop reads CASSLGTLYQPQHF. The DNA of the CDR3 is TGTGCCAGCAGCTTGGGGACCCTCTATCAGCCCCAGCATTTT.

This chain connects TRBV10-3 to TRBJ2-7, with a tentative D call TRBD1 (5 bases). This CDR3 comprises 14 residues. Germline CDR1 is ENHRY and CDR2 is SYGVKD. V was shortened by 0 bases and J by 5 bases, with 11 bases between the two germline ends. CDR3 in DNA: TGTGCCATCAGTGAGTCTAAAGGGGTCGACGAGCAGTACTTC. This translates into CAISESKGVDEQYF.

The genes are TRBV6-8 and TRBJ2-1; 8 nucleotides match TRBD1. There are 14 residues in the CDR3. With V trimmed by 7 bases and J by 5 bases, 7 bases remained unmatched. Germline CDR1 is MNHGY and CDR2 is SAAAGT. The DNA for the CDR3 is TGTGCCAGCAAACTGACAGGGGCGGACAATGAGCAGTTCTTC. As protein: CASKLTGADNEQFF.

The chain employs TRBV9 and TRBJ2-3, with 13 positions matching TRBD2. The CDR3 extends over 18 amino acids. Losses at the gene ends were 4 bases for V and 0 bases for J; bases not matched to a gene: 8. The V gene's germline CDR1 is SGDLS and CDR2 YYNGEE. The CDR3 loop is CASSPGTSGTGSTDTQYF. The CDR3 coding sequence is TGTGCCAGCAGCCCCGGGACTAGCGGGACTGGAAGCACAGATACGCAGTATTTT.

This clone has only a few counts. The chain joins TRBV11-3 to TRBJ2-1; possible D gene TRBD2, 5 bases. Germline-derived CDR1 and CDR2 are SGHNT and YENEEA. V dropped 4 bases and J dropped 0 bases, with 16 bases sitting between them. This CDR3 is 17 amino acids long. This chain's CDR3 is CASSSSGATASYNEQFF. CDR3 DNA sequence: TGTGCCAGCAGCTCCAGCGGAGCCACAGCCTCCTACAATGAGCAGTTCTTC. Filled out from reference TRBV11-3 and TRBJ2-1, the complete variable domain reads EAGVVQSPRYKIIEKKQPVAFWCNPISGHNTLYWYLQNLGQGPELLIRYENEEAVDDSQLPKDRFSAERLKGVDSTLKIQPAELGDSAVYLCASSSSGATASYNEQFFGPGTRLTVL.

This clone was seen a few times. The rearrangement links TRBV11-3 to TRBJ2-7, with 10 nucleotides matching TRBD1. Unmatched junction bases numbered 6, after V lost 7 bases and J lost 3 bases. The CDR3 consists of 14 residues. Germline CDR1 SGHNT, CDR2 YENEEA. CDR3 amino acids: CASNIWDRGYEQYF. In DNA form, the CDR3 reads TGTGCCAGCAATATTTGGGACAGGGGCTACGAGCAGTACTTC.

This clone has only a few counts. The V call is TRBV11-3, the J call TRBJ2-7, with 8 bases aligning to TRBD1. Germline loops: CDR1 SGHNT, CDR2 YENEEA. This CDR3 spans 14 amino acids. V shed 5 bases, J shed 2 bases, and the junction held 5 bases outside the gene matches. The CDR3 sequence is CASSATGVTYEQYF. Written as DNA, the CDR3 is TGTGCCAGCAGCGCGACAGGGGTAACCTACGAGCAGTACTTC.

This clone was counted ten times or more. V and J are TRBV11-3 and TRBJ2-5; no reliable D call. Germline CDR1 and CDR2: SGHNT and YENEEA. CDR3 length equals 15 residues. The ends were cut back, 1 base at V and 1 base at J, with 10 bases in the middle. CDR3 DNA sequence: TGTGCCAGCAGCTTAGGGGCAGCTCTCCAAGAGACCCAGTACTTC. Protein: CASSLGAALQETQYF. Together with reference TRBV11-3 and TRBJ2-5, the CDR3 gives the full variable domain: EAGVVQSPRYKIIEKKQPVAFWCNPISGHNTLYWYLQNLGQGPELLIRYENEEAVDDSQLPKDRFSAERLKGVDSTLKIQPAELGDSAVYLCASSLGAALQETQYFGPGTRLLVL.

There are a few counts of this clone. Lacking the conserved final phenylalanine or tryptophan, this CDR3 likely reflects a read error. This rearrangement joins TRBV4-1 to TRBJ2-3; D gene uncertain. This CDR3 has 15 residues. CDR1 is MGHRA and CDR2 is YSYEKL in the germline V gene. The germline V and J ends were trimmed by 2 bases and 0 bases, with 9 bases remaining between them. CDR3 sequence: CASSQLGGSTDTQYL. The CDR3 nucleotides read TGCGCCAGCAGCCAATTAGGCGGTAGCACAGATACGCAGTATTTA.

This clone is medium-sized in the sample. This chain joins TRBV6-1 and TRBJ2-7, with D possibly being TRBD2 (5 bases). CDR1 is MNHNS, CDR2 SASEGT, per germline. V was pared by 1 base and J by 5 bases, with 12 bases between. This CDR3 is built from 14 residues. The CDR3 region is CASSEDSDPNEQYF. The CDR3, as DNA: TGTGCCAGCAGTGAAGATAGCGATCCTAACGAGCAGTACTTC.

By frequency in the sample, this clone is medium-sized (0.01 to 0.1%). This chain connects TRBV6-8 to TRBJ2-2; 14 bases line up with TRBD2. The CDR3 runs 16 residues. The germline V gene has CDR1 MNHGY and CDR2 SAAAGT. The ends lost 6 bases at V and 6 bases at J; junction bases unmatched: 6. CDR3 sequence (DNA): TGTGCCAGCAGCCGGGGACTAGCGGGAGTGTCCGGGGAGCTGTTTTTT. Translated: CASSRGLAGVSGELFF.

This clone counts as medium-sized. The rearrangement links TRBV11-3 to TRBJ1-1; 10 bases align to TRBD1. The CDR3 sequence is 15 residues long. V was pared by 5 bases and J by 3 bases, with 6 bases of the junction left unmatched. CDR1 and CDR2 from the germline V gene are SGHNT and YENEEA. DNA for the CDR3: TGTGCCAGCAGCCCGACAGGGGGCTGGGACACTGAAGCTTTCTTT. Translation: CASSPTGGWDTEAFF. Filled out from reference TRBV11-3 and TRBJ1-1, the complete variable domain reads EAGVVQSPRYKIIEKKQPVAFWCNPISGHNTLYWYLQNLGQGPELLIRYENEEAVDDSQLPKDRFSAERLKGVDSTLKIQPAELGDSAVYLCASSPTGGWDTEAFFGQGTRLTVV.

In its sample, this clone was seen a few times. V usage is TRBV18 and J usage is TRBJ1-1; 8 bases map to TRBD1. This CDR3 contains 16 residues. Germline assignment: CDR1 KGHSH and CDR2 LQKENI. The junction had 10 bases not matched to a gene; V was cut back by 3 bases and J by 4 bases. The CDR3 sequence is CASSPLSTGTGTEAFF. The CDR3 nucleotides are TGTGCCAGCTCACCGCTATCGACCGGGACAGGCACTGAAGCTTTCTTT. Drawing the rest from reference TRBV18 and TRBJ1-1, the complete variable domain is NAGVMQNPRHLVRRRGQEARLRCSPMKGHSHVYWYRQLPEEGLKFMVYLQKENIIDESGMPKERFSAEFPKEGPSILRIQQVVRGDSAAYFCASSPLSTGTGTEAFFGQGTRLTVV.

This clone is labeled medium-sized. The chain is built from TRBV11-3 and TRBJ2-3; 7 bases line up with TRBD1. The CDR3 sequence is 14 residues long. Germline CDR1 reads SGHNT; CDR2 reads YENEEA. J was trimmed by 3 bases and V by 6 bases; bases with no gene match: 6. CDR3 coding DNA: TGTGCCAGCAGTTACACCAGGGGGACAGATACGCAGTATTTT. Translation gives CASSYTRGTDTQYF.

This clone was seen a few times. This chain joins TRBV18 and TRBJ1-4; D is uncertain. V lost 4 bases, J lost 8 bases, and 11 bases lay in between. In germline, CDR1 is KGHSH, CDR2 LQKENI. CDR3 length equals 13 residues. In nucleotides, the CDR3 is TGTGCCAGCTCACTAACAGTAGGGGAAAAACTGTTTTTT. Its protein product is CASSLTVGEKLFF.

The V and J genes are TRBV29-1 and TRBJ1-2; D is ambiguous. The CDR3 extends over 12 amino acids. Deletions cut 5 bases from V and 8 bases from J, with 15 bases between. Per the germline V gene, CDR1 is SQVTM and CDR2 is ANQGSEA. CDR3 residues: CSVHRADGGYTF. CDR3 sequence (DNA): TGCAGCGTTCACCGGGCGGATGGAGGCTACACCTTC.

This clone turned up a few times. This chain connects TRBV25-1 to TRBJ2-1; 8 bases agree with TRBD1. Germline V gene sequence: CDR1 MGHDK, CDR2 SYGVNS. V lost 5 bases, J lost 0 bases, and 6 bases stayed unmatched. The CDR3 loop spans 16 amino acids. The CDR3 region has the DNA TGTGCCAGCAGTAACCGACAGGGGAGCTCCTACAATGAGCAGTTCTTC. It specifies CASSNRQGSSYNEQFF.

This clone is medium-sized. This sequence joins TRBV10-3 and TRBJ2-7, with a weak D call TRBD1 (5 bases). CDR1 ENHRY and CDR2 SYGVKD come from the germline V gene. Deletions cut 2 bases from V and 1 base from J, with 12 bases between. There are 15 residues in the CDR3. The CDR3 DNA follows: TGTGCCATCAGTGAGGGTGGACAATTATCCTACGAGCAGTACTTC. It is translated as CAISEGGQLSYEQYF.

This clone was detected only a few times. The rearrangement links TRBV11-3 to TRBJ2-2, with D perhaps being TRBD1 or TRBD2 (6 bases each). V was pared by 1 base and J by 5 bases, with 14 bases between. Per germline, CDR1 SGHNT and CDR2 YENEEA. The CDR3 extends over 16 amino acids. The DNA of the CDR3 is TGTGCCAGCAGCTTAGTCGGGGGCCTGGGAACCGGGGAGCTGTTTTTT. Translating it yields CASSLVGGLGTGELFF.

In its sample, this clone is medium-sized. J is TRBJ2-5 and V is TRBV11-3; tentative D call: TRBD2 (5 bases). This CDR3 is built from 15 residues. The germline CDR1 and CDR2 sequences are SGHNT and YENEEA. V was cut by 6 bases and J by 5 bases, with 19 bases left in between. In DNA, the CDR3 is TGTGCCAGCAGTCTCAGCGGCCAAGATTTCGAGACCCAGTACTTC. This codes for CASSLSGQDFETQYF.

This chain joins TRBV19 and TRBJ2-2; no clear D gene. The CDR3 has 13 amino acids. V was clipped by 2 bases and J by 3 bases, with 4 bases between them. The germline V gene has CDR1 LNHDA and CDR2 SQIVND (reference sequence). The DNA for the CDR3 is TGTGCCAGTAGTATAATTGACACCGGGGAGCTGTTTTTT. Protein product: CASSIIDTGELFF.

This sequence joins TRBV11-3 and TRBJ1-2, with a tentative D call TRBD1 (6 bases). V lost 3 bases, J lost 1 base, and 15 bases lay in between. The V gene's germline CDR1 is SGHNT and CDR2 YENEEA. The CDR3 spans 16 residues. The CDR3 coding sequence is TGTGCCAGCAGCTTGGGGGCAGGGACTGATAACTATGGCTACACCTTC. Translation gives CASSLGAGTDNYGYTF.

The chain uses TRBV14 and TRBJ1-4; D is unresolved. The germline CDR1 and CDR2 sequences are SGHDN and FVKESK. V gave up 1 base and J gave up 9 bases, with 15 bases separating them. The CDR3 has 15 residues. CDR3 residues: CASSQALSPAKKLFF. The CDR3 nucleotides read TGTGCCAGCAGCCAAGCTCTCAGTCCCGCTAAAAAACTGTTTTTT.

This clone is medium-sized in the sample. This chain connects TRBV6-8 to TRBJ1-1, with TRBD1 matching over 7 bases. The V gene's germline CDR1 is MNHGY and CDR2 SAAAGT. The CDR3 consists of 12 residues. Trimming at V came to 5 bases and at J to 9 bases, leaving 6 bases not matched to a gene. In DNA, the CDR3 is TGTGCCAGCAGTGAGGAGGGACAGAAAGCTTTCTTT. It specifies CASSEEGQKAFF.

This clone was seen a handful of times. The chain carries TRBV11-3 and TRBJ2-1, with 8 positions matching TRBD2. The CDR3 consists of 16 residues. The germline gives CDR1 SGHNT, CDR2 YENEEA. V trimming: 5 bases; J trimming: 6 bases; junction bases outside the gene matches: 12. CDR3 nucleotide sequence: TGTGCCAGCAGCCCCCCAGCGGTAGCGGGATCCAATGAGCAGTTCTTC. Translating gives CASSPPAVAGSNEQFF.

The chain joins TRBV9 to TRBJ2-7; 9 nucleotides agree with TRBD1. The CDR3 sequence is 17 residues long. Unmatched junction bases numbered 11, after V lost 4 bases and J lost 0 bases. Germline assignment: CDR1 SGDLS and CDR2 YYNGEE. The CDR3 DNA reads TGTGCCAGCAGCTTCTCAGGGGACAGGGCCAACTCCTACGAGCAGTACTTC. This codes for CASSFSGDRANSYEQYF.